This T cell receptor (beta chain) comes out of a study of T-cell reconstitution after alpha-beta-depleted transplantation in children. About this clonotype itself: What it binds is unknown.

Preparation of the TCRbeta library involved a method that used unique molecular identifiers. TCRdb reanalysed the PCR reads using MiXCR and keeps one entry per CDR3 protein. The sample lists about 830,000 distinct CDR3 sequences, approximately 15% seen once, with around 4.5% in the top ten. V dropped 3 bases and J dropped 5 bases, with 17 bases sitting between them. CDR1 is SQVTM and CDR2 is ANQGSEA in the germline V gene. The CDR3 has 14 residues. Study conclusions and caveats: At one year after transplant, newly produced T cells mostly accounted for T-cell counts and diversity.

Sequencing used PBMCs, mostly from graft donor cells, obtained 360 days after TCRalphabeta/CD19-depleted stem cell transplant. V is TRBV29-1 and J is TRBJ2-7; TRBD2 might be the D (6 bases). The sequence derives from a male patient under 18 who had a stem cell transplant for acute lymphoblastic leukemia, so the T cells may come from the graft donor. The CDR3 spells CSVDSGRPVDEQYF. The CDR3 region has the DNA TGCAGCGTTGACAGTGGGAGGCCCGTCGACGAGCAGTACTTC.